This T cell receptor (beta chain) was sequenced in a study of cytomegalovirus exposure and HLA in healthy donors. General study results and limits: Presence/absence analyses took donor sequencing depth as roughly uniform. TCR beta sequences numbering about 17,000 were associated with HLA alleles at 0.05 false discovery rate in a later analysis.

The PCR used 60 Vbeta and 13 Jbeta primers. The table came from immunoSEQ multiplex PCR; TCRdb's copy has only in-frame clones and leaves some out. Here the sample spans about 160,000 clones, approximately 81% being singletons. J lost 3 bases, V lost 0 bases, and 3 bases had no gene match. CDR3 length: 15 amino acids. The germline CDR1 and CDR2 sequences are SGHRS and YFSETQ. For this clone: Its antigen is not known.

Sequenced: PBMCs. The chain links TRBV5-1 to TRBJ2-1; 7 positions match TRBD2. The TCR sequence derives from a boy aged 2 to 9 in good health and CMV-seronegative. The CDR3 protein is CASSLEGGSYNEQFF. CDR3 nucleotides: TGCGCCAGCAGCTTGGAGGGCGGGAGCTACAATGAGCAGTTCTTC.